Sequencing of this T cell receptor (beta chain) was carried out in a study of T cells in tuberculosis. Data came from immunoSEQ multiplex PCR; TCRdb stores just in-frame clones and leaves some out. This sample has under 50,000 clones, with nearly 97% found just once. General observations from the study: GMM-specific TCRs were nearer to active tuberculosis alpha repertoires, suggesting expansion.

Points on this clone: The antigen is not known.

V dropped 8 bases and J dropped 2; count of bases not matched to a gene: 8. Germline lookup yields CDR1 MDHEN and CDR2 SYDVKM. There are 14 residues in the CDR3. On average about 100,000 T cells per donor were immunosequenced. This sequence joins TRBV28 and TRBJ1-1, with 7 nucleotides matching TRBD1. The sequenced material came from PBMCs. The TCR originated in a donor between 10 and 35 years old with latent tuberculosis or without tuberculosis infection. CDR3 nucleotide sequence: TGTGCCAGCTTAGGGCAGGGGGATAACACTGAAGCTTTCTTT. Amino acids: CASLGQGDNTEAFF.